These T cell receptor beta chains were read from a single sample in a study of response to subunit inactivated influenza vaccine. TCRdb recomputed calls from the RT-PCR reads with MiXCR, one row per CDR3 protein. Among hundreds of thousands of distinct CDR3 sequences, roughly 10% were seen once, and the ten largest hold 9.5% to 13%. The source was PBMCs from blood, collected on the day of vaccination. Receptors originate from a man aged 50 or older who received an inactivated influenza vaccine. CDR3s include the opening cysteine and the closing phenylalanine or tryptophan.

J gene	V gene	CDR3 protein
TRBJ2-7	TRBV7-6	CASSATDGSYEQYF
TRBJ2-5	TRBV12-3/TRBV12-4	CASSHDTRRETQYF
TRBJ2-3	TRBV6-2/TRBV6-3	CASSYGQGAGYTQYF
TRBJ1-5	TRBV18	CASSQDNNQPQHF
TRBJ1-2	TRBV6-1	CASTARGVEGYTF
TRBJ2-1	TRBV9	CANPARDRGINEQFF
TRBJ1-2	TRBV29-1	CSVARLAATNGYTF
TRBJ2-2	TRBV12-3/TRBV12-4	CASSLFTSSNTGELFF
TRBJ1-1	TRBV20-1	CSARRQLEGTEAFF
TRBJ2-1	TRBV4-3	CASSQEPAVGREQFF
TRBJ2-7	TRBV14	CASSQPPSYEQYF
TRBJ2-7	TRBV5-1	CASSPSAGGPGGGYEQYF
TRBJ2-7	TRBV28	CASSQLRGGADIIYEQYF
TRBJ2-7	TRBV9	CASSVLPGASYEQYF
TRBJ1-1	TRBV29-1	CSVQGVLLTEAFF
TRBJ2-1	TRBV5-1	CASSSGEPFNEQFF
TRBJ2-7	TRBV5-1	CASRTDYEQYF
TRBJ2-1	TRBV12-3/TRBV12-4	CASSMGLPSGFF
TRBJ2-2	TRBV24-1	CATSDYAGRAPNTGELFF
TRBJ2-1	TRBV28	CASTMWTGGPYNEQFF
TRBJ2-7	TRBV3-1	CASSQGISPYEQYF
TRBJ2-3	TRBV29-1	CSVEAGGPVDTQYF
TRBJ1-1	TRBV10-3	CAIRGDTEAFF
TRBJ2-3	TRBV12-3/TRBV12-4	CASRRAVSTDTQYF
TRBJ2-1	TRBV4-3	CASSNHGGNEQFF
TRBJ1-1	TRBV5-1	CASSWTGDTEAFF
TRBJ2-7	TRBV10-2	CASSRTGGLSYEQYF
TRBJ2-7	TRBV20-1	CSASRGRYYEQYF
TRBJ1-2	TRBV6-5	CASRRQGRYTF
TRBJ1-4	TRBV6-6	CASRRPSEKLFF
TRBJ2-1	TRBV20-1	CSAAPGLAGLSSYNEQFF
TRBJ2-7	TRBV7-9	CASSSMAVGPYEQYF
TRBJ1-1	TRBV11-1	CASSVSRGPNTEAFF
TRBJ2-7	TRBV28	CASNPAGQGSNEQYF
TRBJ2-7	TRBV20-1	CSARDPSDPSYEQYF